These 11 T cell receptor beta chains share one sample of origin, sequenced in a study of neurological immune-mediated disorders. MiXCR was run by TCRdb on the 5' RACE reads, yielding one entry per CDR3 protein. The repertoire has about 58,000 distinct CDR3 sequences, 3% to 4% of them found once; the top ten carry roughly 7%. Sequenced: PBMCs. These receptors originate from a woman aged 55-70 years with multiple sclerosis.

This clonotype has a count of ten or more. The chain joins TRBV2 to TRBJ2-2, with D hard to call. The germline V and J ends were trimmed by 4 bases and 6 bases, with 6 bases remaining between them. The CDR3 loop spans 12 amino acids. Germline CDR1 and CDR2: SNHLY and FYNNEI. The CDR3 nucleotides read TGTGCCAGCAGTGTTAGTTCCGGGGAGCTGTTTTTT. Its protein is CASSVSSGELFF.

The sample holds many counts of this clonotype. The V gene is TRBV15, the J gene TRBJ2-5; possibly TRBD2 for D (5 bases). Germline V gene data show CDR1 as LNHNV and CDR2 as YYDKDF (reference sequence). The CDR3 loop spans 15 amino acids. The V and J ends lost 3 bases and 3 bases respectively, with 14 bases between them. In DNA form, the CDR3 reads TGTGCCACCAGCAGGGAGGACCCACGCGAAGAGACCCAGTACTTC. Translated: CATSREDPREETQYF. The entire variable domain, with the rest obtained from reference TRBV15 and TRBJ2-5, is as follows: DAMVIQNPRYQVTQFGKPVTLSCSQTLNHNVMYWYQQKSSQAPKLLFHYYDKDFNNEADTPDNFQSRRPNTSFCFLDIRSPGLGDTAMYLCATSREDPREETQYFGPGTRLLVL.

This clonotype was detected many times. V usage is TRBV4-3 and J usage is TRBJ1-4; D remains ambiguous. This CDR3 has 16 residues. Germline-derived CDR1 and CDR2 are LGHNA and YSLEER. Trimming cost V 0 bases and J 10 bases, with 18 bases left between them. CDR3 in DNA: TGCGCCAGCAGCCAAGAAGCAACTCGATCATCGGGAAAACTGTTTTTT. Its protein is CASSQEATRSSGKLFF.

This clonotype was seen repeatedly, ten times or more. V usage is TRBV7-8 and J usage is TRBJ1-2, with D hard to call. The length of the CDR3 is 14 residues. Germline V gene sequence: CDR1 SGHVS, CDR2 FQNEAQ. V gave up 7 bases and J gave up 1 base, with 13 bases separating them. The CDR3 spells CASTLRADNYGYTF. The CDR3 bases are TGTGCCAGCACCCTTAGAGCAGATAACTATGGCTACACCTTC. The complete variable domain, with remaining parts taken from reference TRBV7-8 and TRBJ1-2, reads GAGVSQSPRYKVAKRGQDVALRCDPISGHVSLFWYQQALGQGPEFLTYFQNEAQLDKSGLPSDRFFAERPEGSVSTLKIQRTQQEDSAVYLCASTLRADNYGYTFGSGTRLTVV.

As for this clonotype: Germline and junction disagree at one end, which may indicate a read error. In nucleotides, the CDR3 is TGTGCCAGCAGTTACGGCCAGGCTAATTCAACCCTCAACTTT. It codes for CASSYGQANSTLNF. The rearrangement uses TRBV6-5 and TRBJ1-6, with unresolved D. The CDR3 totals 14 residues. Germline V gene data show CDR1 as MNHEY and CDR2 as SVGAGI.

This clonotype was found many times. This rearrangement joins TRBV12-3 or TRBV12-4 to TRBJ2-5, with TRBD2 matching 13 bases. V dropped 6 bases and J dropped 0; count of bases not matched to a gene: 4. The CDR3 has 16 amino acids. CDR3 sequence: CASRPTSGGDQETQYF. The CDR3 DNA reads TGTGCCAGCAGGCCCACTAGCGGGGGGGACCAAGAGACCCAGTACTTC.

This clonotype was observed many times. The rearrangement links TRBV7-9 to TRBJ2-7, with a tentative D call TRBD1 (6 bases). From germline, CDR1 is SEHNR and CDR2 FQNEAQ (reference sequence). V gave up 5 bases and J gave up 1 base, with 21 bases separating them. This CDR3 spans 17 amino acids. CDR3 nucleotides: TGTGCCAGCAGCCTCGTTCGTGGAGACAGGCTTTCCTACGAGCAGTACTTC. Protein sequence: CASSLVRGDRLSYEQYF.

This clonotype was picked up many times. The chain has TRBV28 and TRBJ2-3; D remains unclear. The CDR3 consists of 12 residues. Germline CDR1 and CDR2: MDHEN and SYDVKM. Trimming pared 6 bases from V and 2 bases from J, leaving 6 bases between. The CDR3 loop reads CASRPTTDTQYF. The CDR3 DNA sequence: TGTGCCAGCAGGCCTACCACAGATACGCAGTATTTT. The full variable domain, completed using reference TRBV28 and TRBJ2-3, is DVKVTQSSRYLVKRTGEKVFLECVQDMDHENMFWYRQDPGLGLRLIYFSYDVKMKEKGDIPEGYSVSREKKERFSLILESASTNQTSMYLCASRPTTDTQYFGPGTRLTVL.

This clonotype appeared many times. CDR3 sequence: CASSRQGISYEQYF. CDR3 bases: TGTGCCAGCAGCCGACAGGGTATCTCCTACGAGCAGTACTTC. V and J are TRBV6-5 and TRBJ2-7; 7 bases agree with TRBD1. The CDR3 has 14 residues. Germline V gene data show CDR1 as MNHEY and CDR2 as SVGAGI. Trimming at V came to 6 bases and at J to 0 bases, leaving 5 bases not matched to a gene.

This clonotype has ten or more counts. This chain connects TRBV5-1 to TRBJ2-1; 11 bases align to TRBD1. Germline loops: CDR1 SGHRS, CDR2 YFSETQ. V gave up 4 bases and J gave up 7 bases; unmatched junction bases: 13. The length of the CDR3 is 17 residues. The CDR3 is CASSGTTRDRGYNEQFF. The CDR3 nucleotides are TGCGCCAGCAGCGGGACCACCCGGGACAGGGGGTATAATGAGCAGTTCTTC. The full variable domain, rest sourced from reference TRBV5-1 and TRBJ2-1, is KAGVTQTPRYLIKTRGQQVTLSCSPISGHRSVSWYQQTPGQGLQFLFEYFSETQRNKGNFPGRFSGRQFSNSRSEMNVSTLELGDSALYLCASSGTTRDRGYNEQFFGPGTRLTVL.

This clonotype was counted many times. This chain connects TRBV20-1 to TRBJ1-5, with TRBD1 as a possible D gene (6 bases). Germline V gene data show CDR1 as DFQATT and CDR2 as SNEGSKA (reference sequence). This CDR3 has 15 amino acids. Trimming stripped 3 bases from V and 0 bases from J, with 12 bases between. CDR3 amino acids: CSASLGQYSNQPQHF. The CDR3 DNA follows: TGCAGTGCTAGTCTTGGACAGTATAGCAATCAGCCCCAGCATTTT.